This T cell receptor beta chain was captured in a study of cytomegalovirus exposure and HLA in healthy donors (TCRdb year 2017). For the study in its entirety: An earlier analysis of approximately 550 of the donors reported more than 250 Gb of sequence data and more than 90 million unique TCR beta sequences from 150 million to 200 million T cells. Approximately 310 gigabases of sequencing data and approximately 84 million unique TCR sequences were included in an early release covering roughly 600 HLA-typed donors. Of the approximately 400 genotyped donors, 65% to 90% fell in the genetic ancestry cluster associated with self-reported Caucasian donors. The study aimed to test whether signatures of past pathogen exposure could be identified by cataloging public T cell receptors. The study profiled the T cell repertoires of hundreds of subjects by immunosequencing and related them to cytomegalovirus serostatus. Besides the first cohort of 666 subjects, a separate validation cohort made up of over 95 different subjects was used. To predict cytomegalovirus infection status, the study brought together high-throughput TCR immunosequencing, statistical association of individual TCRs with disease status, and machine learning. In a later analysis, previously published TCR beta repertoires from hundreds of donors were re-analyzed and high-resolution HLA genotyping was added so that TCR occurrence patterns could be studied. The later analysis used no new phenotypic data to find candidate immune exposures, relying instead on TCR beta sequences and their occurrence across donors. In an earlier analysis of roughly 540 of the donors, high-throughput TCR beta sequencing was used to judge whether each TCR beta V gene segment behaved as functional or pseudogenic. Donor age, sex, ethnicity and CMV serostatus were compiled together with the repertoire data. A later genetic analysis used genome-wide SNP genotypes for about 60% of the 666 donors, treating that subset as a discovery cohort. Every discovery cohort repertoire had been produced on one sequencing platform. Class I and class II HLA loci were covered by the typing at four-digit resolution. The number of typed donors differed by locus: roughly 629-640 for A, B, C, DRB1 and DQB1; 500 to 550 for DQA1; 606 for DPA1; and 400 to 480 for DPB1. Because of strong linkage in the cohort, five DR-DQ haplotypes were treated as single units for association and clustering. Among around 400 genotyped donors of the cohort, an average of around 250,000 unique TCR beta nucleotide sequences was sequenced per donor, of which roughly 17% were non-productive.

The library was generated by the immunoSEQ multiplex PCR assay. A mixture of 60 forward primers for TCR Vbeta segments and 13 reverse primers for TCR Jbeta segments was used in the multiplex PCR. The CDR3 region of rearranged TCR beta genes was amplified from genomic DNA with a multiplex PCR assay. The Illumina HiSeq System was used to sequence the amplified TCR beta libraries as 87-base-pair reads. The source study handled its data this way. Across the 500 to 750 repertoires, a later analysis counted 78 million or so unique TCR beta chains, some 11 million of which were shared by at least two donors. To remove PCR and sequencing errors, raw reads were error-corrected and collapsed into unique sequences using a nearest-neighbor algorithm that merged closely related sequences. CDR3 sequences were aligned to IMGT reference sequences to assign V, D and J gene segments. Each retained sequence needed at least a six-nucleotide match to both a V gene segment and a J gene segment. A rearrangement was called productive if the CDR3 had no stop codons and remained in frame with V and J, and every other rearrangement was called non-productive. CDR3 was defined according to IMGT convention as the region running from the second conserved V-encoded cysteine to the conserved J-encoded phenylalanine. The earlier analysis of 587 of the donors excluded any sequence lacking an unambiguous match to a single V gene segment. In an earlier analysis of around 590 of the donors, a V segment was called functional when productive rearrangements were above 56.7%, and segregating when the standard deviation between donors exceeded 5%. A statistical classification framework was built for diagnosing cytomegalovirus status from the catalog of TCR beta chain sequences. In a later analysis, V and J genes were assigned by comparing TCR nucleotide sequences against IMGT/GENE-DB human TR gene sequences. A later analysis assigned CDR3 sequences and most-parsimonious VDJ recombination scenarios with the TCRdist pipeline. A later analysis defined each TCR beta chain by its CDR3 amino acid sequence plus V-gene family, and excluded reads lacking a unique V-gene family. A later analysis removed 550 to 700 highly shared, low-generation-probability nucleotide sequences to deal with suspected cross-contamination and a sequencing artifact. A later analysis calculated a clonal expansion index for each public chain from normalized within-repertoire ranks of inferred template counts. A later analysis computed generation probabilities with a VDJ recombination model fitted to out-of-frame rearrangements, and checked the results against IGoR. In a later analysis, hypergeometric tests were used to score TCR-TCR, TCR-HLA and TCR-CMV co-occurrence, with a repertoire-size bias correction applied to TCR pairs. To estimate false discovery rates, a later analysis permuted the HLA or CMV assignments 20 times. In a later analysis, co-occurring TCRs were grouped using DBSCAN, with TCRdist sequence similarity added in when clustering inside HLA-allele-positive subsets. Repertoires with fewer than 30,000 or more than 120,000 public chains, plus five repertoires with anomalous nucleotide sharing, were excluded from co-occurrence clustering. TCRdb retrieved this table from immuneACCESS and kept in-frame rearrangements only. Not all clones are present; in checked studies, unresolved V genes account for under half, and no reason is known for the remainder. For V, J and clone size, that table is used; D and trimming come from the DNA. The sample table records 95,000 to 150,000 clones; 7% to 9.5% of these occur just once. The biggest ten clones account for 6% to 7.5% of the sample.

V is reduced by 1 base and J by 5 bases, leaving a spacing of 6 bases between them. Counted from cysteine to phenylalanine, this CDR3 has 13 amino acids. Just CDR3 DNA is preserved here, 39 bases in frame from base 1. The germline V gene yields SGHDN for CDR1 and FVKESK for CDR2. The cohort was made up of 650 to 700 healthy bone marrow donors. At the time of sampling, all cohort members were nominally healthy, though unrecorded immune exposures were likely present. The donor tested CMV seropositive, placing the donor among the roughly 300 seropositive members of the cohort. A peripheral blood sample was provided by each donor, and peripheral blood mononuclear cells were used for TCR beta sequencing. Genomic DNA was extracted from the blood cell samples with the Qiagen DNeasy Blood Extraction Kit. The study at large found these results: It was suggested by the authors that the approach could potentially be generalized to other disease states and immunological phenotypes. This cohort had only TCR beta chains sequenced, and the lack of alpha or paired-chain data limited which features could be detected. Correlated functional status among segregating V segments might reflect linkage disequilibrium, but an unknown experimental factor could not be ruled out. An association between a missense DCLRE1C variant and V-gene and J-gene trimming of TCR beta chains was found in a later genetic analysis and replicated in an independent cohort. Sequencing depth was assumed to be roughly uniform across donors in the presence/absence analyses, though that assumption may not hold. In a later analysis, HLA-associated TCR beta chains showed more clonal expansion and lower generation probabilities than non-associated chains that were equally common. Across donors, most TCR sequences were observed very rarely, whereas some public TCRs were present in many individuals. A few of the identified cytomegalovirus-associated TCR beta chains were confirmed in vitro to be specific for cytomegalovirus antigens. According to a later analysis, TCR association rates differed among HLA loci, with DRB1 alleles showing the most associated TCRs and HLA-C alleles showing the fewest. A later genetic analysis reported fewer N-insertions in productive TCRs among donors in an Asian-associated ancestry cluster than the roughly 690-donor mean. CMV serostatus was the only immune exposure information available for the cohort. In an earlier analysis of a few hundred of the donors, most TCR beta V segments were observed in productive rearrangements about 87% or about 30% of the time, broadly matching IMGT annotations. Because counts were too low, 15 to 20 rarely observed V segments, including chromosome 9 orphons, were left out of the earlier analysis of 500 to 750 of the donors. According to a later analysis, most CMV-associated TCR beta chains appeared to be HLA-restricted, and the HLA associations seemed to be driven largely by CMV exposure. In both the original and validation cohorts, the classifier was reported to diagnose cytomegalovirus status with high specificity and sensitivity. At a false discovery rate of 0.05, a later analysis linked fewer than 20,000 TCR beta sequences to specific HLA alleles. Because HLA typing was missing for some donors at each locus, association tests included only the typed subset. Several of the top co-occurrence clusters appeared to be linked to parvovirus B19, influenza, CMV and Epstein-Barr virus, according to a later analysis. A cluster of highly shared sequence variants was judged likely to be a technical artifact of the sequencing pipeline. The 87-base-pair reads could not distinguish some IMGT-functional V segments, including TRBV6-2 and TRBV6-3, so those segments were excluded. In the study, 150 to 200 TCR beta chains were listed as associated with cytomegalovirus. Strong co-occurrence of HLA alleles, especially DR and DQ, made assigning TCR associations to individual alleles difficult. A further reported finding was that TCR beta sequences accurately predicted the HLA-A and HLA-B alleles for most subjects in the first cohort.

The sample holds a few counts of this clone. The target of this receptor is not known. It has no much larger one-base neighbor in the sample; base qualities were not kept. The clonotype originates from a woman aged 40 to 50 in good health and CMV-seropositive. The sequenced sample was PBMCs. The sequence is built from TRBV14 and TRBJ2-1; there is no confident call for the D gene. The CDR3 region reads CASSQGSNNEQFF. The nucleotide sequence reads TGTGCCAGCAGCCAAGGCTCTAACAATGAGCAGTTCTTC.